This T cell receptor (beta chain) appears in the sequencing data of a study of early stage breast cancer tumors. This clone was observed a handful of times. The CDR3 spans 13 residues. Per germline, CDR1 MNHEY and CDR2 SVGAGI. V was trimmed by 2 bases and J by 3 bases, leaving 7 bases between them. Method: immunoSEQ multiplex PCR; TCRdb's copy keeps in-frame clones and lacks some. The repertoire holds roughly 57,000 clones, with over 80% as singletons. J is TRBJ1-1 and V is TRBV6-5; a weak D match, TRBD1 (5 bases). The sequence was obtained from a person between 65 and 79 years old with breast cancer. The sequenced sample was blood. The CDR3 protein is CASSYAGDTEAFF. The CDR3, as DNA: TGTGCCAGCAGTTACGCGGGGGACACTGAAGCTTTCTTT.